This T cell receptor (beta chain) stems from a study of blood T cell repertoires in COVID-19. Method: immunoSEQ multiplex PCR; TCRdb's copy keeps in-frame clones and lacks some. The data contain about 130,000 clones, less than 90% of them singletons. CDR3 length equals 14 residues. The trim removed 10 bases at V and 3 bases at J, leaving 11 bases unmatched. The germline gives CDR1 LNHDA, CDR2 SQIVND (reference sequence). This TCR derives from a man aged 70-80 years with acute or convalescent COVID-19. Material for sequencing was peripheral blood. V usage is TRBV19 and J usage is TRBJ1-1, with 7 bases that match TRBD1. CDR3 residues: CATALQGGDTEAFF. Written as DNA, the CDR3 is TGTGCCACAGCCCTGCAGGGGGGTGACACTGAAGCTTTCTTT.